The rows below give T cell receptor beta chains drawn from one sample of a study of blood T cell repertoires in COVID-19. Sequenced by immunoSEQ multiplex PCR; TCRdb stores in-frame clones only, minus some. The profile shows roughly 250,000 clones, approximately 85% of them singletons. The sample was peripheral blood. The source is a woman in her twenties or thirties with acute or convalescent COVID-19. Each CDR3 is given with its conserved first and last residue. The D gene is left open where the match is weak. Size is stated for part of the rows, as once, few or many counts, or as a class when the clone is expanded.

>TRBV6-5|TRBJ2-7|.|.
CASSSGTGPYSYEQYF
TGTGCCAGCAGTTCCGGAACAGGGCCGTACTCCTACGAGCAGTACTTC
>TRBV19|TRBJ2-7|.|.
CASSPPLGWSVGEQYF
TGTGCCAGTAGTCCACCCCTAGGCTGGAGCGTAGGCGAGCAGTACTTC
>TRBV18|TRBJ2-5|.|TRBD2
CASSRAGLAGAETQYF
TGTGCCAGCTCCCGGGCGGGACTAGCGGGAGCAGAGACCCAGTACTTC
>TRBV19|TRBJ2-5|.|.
CASSIRAGGSHNNLQETQYF
TGTGCCAGTAGTATTAGGGCGGGCGGTTCTCACAACAACCTACAAGAGACCCAGTACTTC
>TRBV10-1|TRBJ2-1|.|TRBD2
CASTATSGRAGEQFF
TGCGCCAGCACCGCTACTAGCGGGAGGGCCGGTGAGCAGTTCTTC
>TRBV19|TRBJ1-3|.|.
CASSVPQGFGNTIYF
TGTGCCAGTAGTGTACCACAGGGCTTTGGAAACACCATATATTTT
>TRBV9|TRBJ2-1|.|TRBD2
CASSAPSGTAEQFF
TGTGCCAGCAGCGCACCTAGCGGGACAGCCGAGCAGTTCTTC
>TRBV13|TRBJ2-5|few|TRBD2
CASSLGLAGGNQETQYF
TGTGCCAGCAGCTTAGGCCTAGCGGGAGGGAATCAAGAGACCCAGTACTTC
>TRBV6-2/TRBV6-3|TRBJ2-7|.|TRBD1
CASSYADRVVYEQYF
TGTGCCAGCAGTTACGCGGACAGGGTTGTGTACGAGCAGTACTTC
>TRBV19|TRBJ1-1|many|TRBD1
CASSPGQGGYPEAFF
TGTGCCAGTAGTCCGGGACAGGGCGGGTATCCTGAAGCTTTCTTT
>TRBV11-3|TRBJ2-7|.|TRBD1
CASSAGQGSYEQYF
TGTGCCAGCAGCGCGGGACAGGGGAGTTACGAGCAGTACTTC
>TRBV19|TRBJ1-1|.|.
CASSTTGRLEAFF
TGTGCCAGTAGCACGACAGGAAGGCTGGAAGCTTTCTTT
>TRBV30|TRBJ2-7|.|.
CAWSFANAYEQYF
TGTGCCTGGAGTTTTGCGAACGCCTACGAGCAGTACTTC
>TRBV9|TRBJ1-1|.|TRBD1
CASSVVPGQGTEAFF
TGTGCCAGCAGCGTAGTCCCAGGACAGGGCACTGAAGCTTTCTTT
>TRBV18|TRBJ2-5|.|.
CASSPVRGYQETQYF
TGTGCCAGCTCACCAGTAAGGGGGTACCAAGAGACCCAGTACTTC
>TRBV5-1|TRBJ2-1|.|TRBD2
CASSLAGTSVSGEQFF
TGCGCCAGCAGCTTGGCGGGGACTAGCGTTTCAGGGGAGCAGTTCTTC
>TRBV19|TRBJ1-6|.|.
CASSKGADSSYNSPLHF
TGTGCCAGTAGTAAAGGGGCAGACAGCTCCTATAATTCACCCCTCCACTTT
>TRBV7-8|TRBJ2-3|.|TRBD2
CASSLTFGGDRIDTQYF
TGTGCCAGCAGCTTAACCTTTGGGGGGGATCGGATCGATACGCAGTATTTT
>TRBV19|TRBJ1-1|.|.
CASSSSRGLFAEAFF
TGTGCCAGTAGTAGCAGCAGGGGTCTTTTTGCTGAAGCTTTCTTT
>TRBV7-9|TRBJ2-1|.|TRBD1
CASSLRTGRQLDEQFF
TGTGCCAGCAGCTTGAGGACAGGGAGACAGTTGGATGAGCAGTTCTTC
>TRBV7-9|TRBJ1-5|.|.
CASSKDSYNQPQHF
TGTGCCAGCAGCAAGGACAGCTATAATCAGCCCCAGCATTTT
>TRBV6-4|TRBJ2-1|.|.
CASTHDSHYNEQFF
TGTGCCAGCACCCATGACTCTCACTACAATGAGCAGTTCTTC
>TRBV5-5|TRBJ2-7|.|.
CASSWRDSISIEQYF
TGTGCCAGCAGCTGGCGGGACAGTATCTCCATCGAGCAGTACTTC
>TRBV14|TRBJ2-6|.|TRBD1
CASSRDRVGANVLTF
TGTGCCAGCAGCCGGGACAGGGTTGGGGCCAACGTCCTGACTTTC
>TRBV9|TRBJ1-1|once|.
CASSVSGDTEAFF
TGTGCCAGCAGCGTGTCAGGGGATACTGAAGCTTTCTTT
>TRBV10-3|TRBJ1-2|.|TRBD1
CAISGGDGTGGYGYTF
TGTGCCATCAGTGGCGGGGACGGGACAGGGGGCTATGGCTACACCTTC
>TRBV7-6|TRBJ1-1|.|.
CASSLVAGKNTEAFF
TGTGCCAGCAGCTTAGTGGCAGGAAAGAACACTGAAGCTTTCTTT
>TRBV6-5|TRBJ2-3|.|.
CASSNSLITDTQYF
TGTGCCAGCTCCAACAGCTTAATCACAGATACGCAGTATTTT
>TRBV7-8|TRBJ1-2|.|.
CASSDGQVYGYTF
TGTGCCAGCAGCGACGGACAAGTCTATGGCTACACCTTC